The 27 T cell receptor beta chains below come from one sample, sequenced in a study of post-analysis software for immune sequencing data. Study observations and caveats: Controls had lower frequencies than patients of roughly five TRBV segments, which included TRBV5-6, TRBV5-1 and TRBV20-1.

Unique-molecular-identifier-tagged TCR beta cDNA libraries were used. TCRdb called the PCR reads again in MiXCR, with one record for every CDR3 protein. Of 380,000 or so distinct CDR3 sequences listed, roughly 35% are singletons. No antigens are known for them. The sequenced sample consisted of blood. The receptors stem from a girl aged 5 to 17 with multiple sclerosis.

V and J are TRBV5-4 and TRBJ1-6, with D hard to call. The CDR3 runs 12 residues. Trimming pared 0 bases from V and 10 bases from J, leaving 5 bases between. Germline-derived CDR1 and CDR2 are SGHNT and YYREEE (reference sequence). The CDR3 DNA is TGTGCCAGCAGCTTGGATTTGTCACCCCTCCACTTT. Protein product: CASSLDLSPLHF.

This clonotype was detected a few times. This rearrangement joins TRBV5-5 to TRBJ2-3, with 7 positions matching TRBD2. This CDR3 has 16 amino acids. J lost 4 bases, V lost 2 bases, and 10 bases had no gene match. Germline loops: CDR1 SGHKS, CDR2 YYEKEE (reference sequence). The CDR3 protein is CASSLDGGGDADTQYF. The CDR3 DNA is TGTGCCAGCAGCTTAGACGGGGGAGGGGATGCAGATACGCAGTATTTT.

This chain joins TRBV7-6 and TRBJ2-1; 10 bases map to TRBD2. The J call may be in error: the DNA end matches TRBJ2-7 better. Looked up from germline, CDR1 is SGHVS and CDR2 is FNYEAQ. This CDR3 comprises 16 residues. The CDR3 DNA sequence: TGTGCCAGCAGCGCCCGCGGACCAGCGGGGGGGCGCGAGCAGTACTTC. Translated: CASSARGPAGGREQYF.

J is TRBJ2-1 and V is TRBV6-5; tentatively, D is TRBD1 (6 bases). V was pared by 5 bases and J by 10 bases, with 18 bases between. The CDR3 runs to 14 residues. Germline assignment: CDR1 MNHEY and CDR2 SVGAGI. The CDR3 nucleotides read TGTGCCAGCAGTCTCCAGGGGTTAGTCGGGGAGCAGTTCTTC. Its translation: CASSLQGLVGEQFF.

This clonotype has more than one count but fewer than ten. The V call is TRBV5-1, the J call TRBJ1-2; tentative D call: TRBD1 (5 bases). The CDR3 is 16 residues long. CDR1 and CDR2 (germline): SGHRS, YFSETQ. V was cut by 3 bases and J by 8 bases, with 23 bases left in between. The CDR3 reads CASSSPAGTDSGGYTF. Here the CDR3 DNA reads TGCGCCAGCAGCTCGCCTGCCGGGACGGACTCAGGAGGCTACACCTTC.

Points on this clonotype: The junction and the germline gene differ at one end; a read error may be behind it. V usage is TRBV3-1 and J usage is TRBJ2-7; D remains ambiguous. The CDR3 consists of 15 residues. Germline V CDR1 and CDR2: LGHDT, YNNKEL (reference sequence). The CDR3 sequence is CTSSQEHSRADEQYF. The CDR3 bases are TGTACCAGCAGCCAAGAACACAGTAGGGCGGACGAGCAGTACTTC.

On this clonotype itself: This may be a read error: a much more frequent sequence differs by one nucleotide. The chain links TRBV6-2 or TRBV6-3 to TRBJ2-7; D is undetermined. The CDR3 is 11 residues long. V lost 6 bases and J lost 3, with 6 bases in between. Looked up from germline, CDR1 is MNHEY and CDR2 is SVGEGT. CDR3 sequence reads: CASRFGYEQYF. CDR3 in DNA: TGTGCCAGCAGGTTCGGCTACGAGCAGTACTTC.

This clonotype was counted between two and nine times. V is TRBV29-1 and J is TRBJ2-1, with 7 bases that match TRBD2. The CDR3 extends over 16 amino acids. Germline CDR1 reads SQVTM; CDR2 reads ANQGSEA. The J segment lost 8 bases and the V segment lost 1 base, leaving 14 bases of the junction unmatched. CDR3 bases: TGCAGCGTTGAAGGGCCGTCGGACTCTGGGAGGGATGAGCAGTTCTTC. Translation: CSVEGPSDSGRDEQFF.

The gene calls are TRBV6-5 and TRBJ2-1, with 10 nucleotides matching TRBD2. This CDR3 region has 16 residues. The junction had 9 bases not matched to a gene; V was cut back by 2 bases and J by 8 bases. CDR1 is MNHEY, CDR2 SVGAGI, per germline. CDR3: CASSYRSSGGPHEQFF. CDR3 DNA sequence: TGTGCCAGCAGTTACCGTTCTAGCGGGGGCCCCCATGAGCAGTTCTTC.

V is TRBV29-1 and J is TRBJ1-2; D is possibly TRBD1 (5 bases). The CDR3 has 11 residues. The germline V gene has CDR1 SQVTM and CDR2 ANQGSEA. The ends were cut back, 6 bases at V and 7 bases at J, with 12 bases in the middle. The CDR3 sequence: CSVPTDAGYTF. Written as DNA, the CDR3 is TGCAGCGTCCCGACAGACGCTGGCTACACCTTC.

This rearrangement joins TRBV7-9 to TRBJ1-1, with 9 bases matching TRBD1. Per germline, CDR1 SEHNR and CDR2 FQNEAQ (reference sequence). This CDR3 has 17 amino acids. V gave up 7 bases and J gave up 0 bases; unmatched junction bases: 12. CDR3 amino acids: CASTNTGQGFMNTEAFF. Here the CDR3 DNA reads TGTGCCAGCACCAACACGGGACAGGGTTTCATGAACACTGAAGCTTTCTTT.

This clonotype has a handful of counts. The genes are TRBV7-2 and TRBJ1-2, with D unclear. The germline V gene has CDR1 SGHTA and CDR2 FQGNSA. The CDR3 sequence is 13 residues long. Trimming took 5 bases from V and 4 from J, leaving 11 bases between them. The DNA for the CDR3 is TGTGCCAGCAGCCTACCGGGAGGCTATGGCTACACCTTC. This sequence encodes CASSLPGGYGYTF.

The chain has TRBV7-8 and TRBJ2-3; TRBD2 is a possible D gene (5 bases). Germline V lookup: CDR1 SGHVS, CDR2 FQNEAQ. V was cut by 3 bases and J by 0 bases, with 22 bases left in between. The CDR3 covers 19 residues. CDR3 amino acids: CASSFKSGGGIRSTDTQYF. The CDR3 DNA sequence: TGTGCCAGCAGCTTCAAATCAGGTGGAGGAATACGTAGCACAGATACGCAGTATTTT. Variable domain in full (rest from reference TRBV7-8 and TRBJ2-3): GAGVSQSPRYKVAKRGQDVALRCDPISGHVSLFWYQQALGQGPEFLTYFQNEAQLDKSGLPSDRFFAERPEGSVSTLKIQRTQQEDSAVYLCASSFKSGGGIRSTDTQYFGPGTRLTVL.

This clonotype was observed a few times. The CDR3 loop reads CSARQGAFTDTQYF. CDR3 DNA sequence: TGCAGTGCTAGGCAGGGGGCCTTCACAGATACGCAGTATTTT. The J gene is TRBJ2-3, the V gene TRBV20-1; 8 bases fit TRBD1. V gave up 3 bases and J gave up 2 bases; unmatched junction bases: 4. CDR3 size: 14 residues. From germline, CDR1 is DFQATT and CDR2 SNEGSKA (reference sequence).

This clonotype came up a few times. The chain is built from TRBV11-2 and TRBJ2-3; D unresolved. The germline V gene has CDR1 SGHAT and CDR2 FQNNGV. This CDR3 region has 14 residues. V lost 3 bases, J lost 2 bases, and 9 bases lay in between. CDR3 amino acids: CASSFGGFTDTQYF. For the CDR3, the DNA is TGTGCCAGCAGCTTCGGCGGATTCACAGATACGCAGTATTTT.

This clonotype was counted only a few times. The chain combines TRBV5-1 with TRBJ2-7; D is perhaps TRBD1 (6 bases). This CDR3 has 14 residues. From germline, CDR1 is SGHRS and CDR2 YFSETQ. The V end was cut by 3 bases, the J end by 2 bases, with 12 bases between. CDR3 residues: CASSSRGDPYEQYF. The DNA for the CDR3 is TGCGCCAGCAGCTCCAGGGGCGACCCCTACGAGCAGTACTTC.

The chain recombines TRBV4-1 with TRBJ2-7; 8 bases map to TRBD2. The CDR3 has 13 residues. Per germline, CDR1 MGHRA and CDR2 YSYEKL. After removal of 5 bases from V and 3 bases from J, the junction contained 3 bases not matched to a gene. This CDR3 reads CASSISGGYEQYF. DNA of the CDR3: TGCGCCAGCAGCATCAGCGGGGGCTACGAGCAGTACTTC.

This clonotype was found a few times. The chain is built from TRBV30 and TRBJ2-3, with 11 bases fitting TRBD1. Per germline, CDR1 GTSNPN and CDR2 SVGIG (reference sequence). After removal of 2 bases from V and 5 bases from J, the junction contained 9 bases not matched to a gene. This CDR3 has 16 residues. The CDR3 spells CAWSPPGQGVGDTQYF. CDR3 sequence (DNA): TGTGCCTGGAGTCCACCGGGACAGGGGGTTGGAGATACGCAGTATTTT.

This clonotype was seen only once. The chain recombines TRBV3-1 with TRBJ2-4, with 10 bases matching TRBD1. The DNA end lines up better with TRBJ2-7; the J call may be wrong. The CDR3 is 14 residues long. From germline, CDR1 is LGHDT and CDR2 YNNKEL (reference sequence). CDR3 protein: CASSLGTGASEQYF. The CDR3 coding sequence is TGTGCCAGCAGCCTGGGGACAGGGGCGAGCGAGCAGTACTTC.

This chain joins TRBV2 and TRBJ2-5, with 7 bases fitting TRBD2. The V gene end was trimmed by 3 bases and the J gene end by 2 bases; junction bases not matched to a gene: 9. This CDR3 has 16 residues. CDR1 and CDR2 (germline): SNHLY, FYNNEI. The CDR3: CASSEAWRGYQETQYF. CDR3 coding DNA: TGTGCCAGCAGTGAGGCTTGGCGGGGGTATCAAGAGACCCAGTACTTC.

The genes are TRBV6-6 and TRBJ2-7; D not certain. V lost 2 bases to trimming and J lost 3 bases, with 5 bases between them. This CDR3 contains 12 residues. CDR1 and CDR2 (germline): MNHNY, SVGAGI (reference sequence). In DNA, the CDR3 is TGTGCCAGCAGTTACGTGGGCTACGAGCAGTACTTC. Protein product: CASSYVGYEQYF.

V usage is TRBV7-2 and J usage is TRBJ1-1; D uncertain. The germline gives CDR1 SGHTA, CDR2 FQGNSA. The CDR3 length is 15 residues. Trimming took 1 base from V and 1 from J, leaving 10 bases between them. The CDR3 reads CASSLGVVWNTEAFF. DNA of the CDR3: TGTGCCAGCAGCTTAGGGGTAGTTTGGAACACTGAAGCTTTCTTT.

This chain connects TRBV7-3 to TRBJ2-1; D is ambiguous. The ends were cut back, 3 bases at V and 0 bases at J, with 9 bases in the middle. The CDR3 runs to 15 residues. CDR1 and CDR2 from the germline V gene are SGHTA and FQGTGA. The CDR3, as DNA: TGTGCCAGCAGCTTCGACAAGAGCTCCTACAATGAGCAGTTCTTC. It translates to CASSFDKSSYNEQFF.

In its sample, this clonotype was seen a few times. The chain links TRBV3-1 to TRBJ2-1; D is perhaps TRBD2 (5 bases). This CDR3 region has 16 residues. The germline V and J ends were trimmed by 0 bases and 5 bases, with 14 bases remaining between them. Germline CDR1 and CDR2: LGHDT and YNNKEL (reference sequence). Written as DNA, the CDR3 is TGTGCCAGCAGCCAAGAAGGCGGGTTTAAGCACAATGAGCAGTTCTTC. Translation gives CASSQEGGFKHNEQFF.

For the CDR3, the DNA is TGCAGCGCCGGGAGTAGCACAGATACGCAGTATTTT. Translating it yields CSAGSSTDTQYF. V usage is TRBV29-1 and J usage is TRBJ2-3, with TRBD2 as a possible D gene (6 bases). The CDR3 runs 12 residues. CDR1 and CDR2 (germline): SQVTM, ANQGSEA. V gave up 7 bases and J gave up 0 bases, with 8 bases separating them.

This clonotype occurred a few times. The chain combines TRBV12-3 or TRBV12-4 with TRBJ1-5; no firm D call. V lost 7 bases to trimming and J lost 0 bases, with 13 bases between them. The length of the CDR3 is 15 residues. CDR3 coding DNA: TGTGCCAGCACCGCCGACGGGAATAGCAATCAGCCCCAGCATTTT. It yields the protein CASTADGNSNQPQHF.

This clonotype was detected a few times. The V gene is TRBV6-6, the J gene TRBJ1-2; D not resolved. V shed 5 bases and J shed 7 bases, with 11 bases lying between them. CDR3 length: 12 residues. The germline CDR1 and CDR2 sequences are MNHNY and SVGAGI (reference sequence). The CDR3 DNA reads as TGTGCCAGCAGTCCGAGGGTCTTTGGCTACACCTTC. Translating gives CASSPRVFGYTF.